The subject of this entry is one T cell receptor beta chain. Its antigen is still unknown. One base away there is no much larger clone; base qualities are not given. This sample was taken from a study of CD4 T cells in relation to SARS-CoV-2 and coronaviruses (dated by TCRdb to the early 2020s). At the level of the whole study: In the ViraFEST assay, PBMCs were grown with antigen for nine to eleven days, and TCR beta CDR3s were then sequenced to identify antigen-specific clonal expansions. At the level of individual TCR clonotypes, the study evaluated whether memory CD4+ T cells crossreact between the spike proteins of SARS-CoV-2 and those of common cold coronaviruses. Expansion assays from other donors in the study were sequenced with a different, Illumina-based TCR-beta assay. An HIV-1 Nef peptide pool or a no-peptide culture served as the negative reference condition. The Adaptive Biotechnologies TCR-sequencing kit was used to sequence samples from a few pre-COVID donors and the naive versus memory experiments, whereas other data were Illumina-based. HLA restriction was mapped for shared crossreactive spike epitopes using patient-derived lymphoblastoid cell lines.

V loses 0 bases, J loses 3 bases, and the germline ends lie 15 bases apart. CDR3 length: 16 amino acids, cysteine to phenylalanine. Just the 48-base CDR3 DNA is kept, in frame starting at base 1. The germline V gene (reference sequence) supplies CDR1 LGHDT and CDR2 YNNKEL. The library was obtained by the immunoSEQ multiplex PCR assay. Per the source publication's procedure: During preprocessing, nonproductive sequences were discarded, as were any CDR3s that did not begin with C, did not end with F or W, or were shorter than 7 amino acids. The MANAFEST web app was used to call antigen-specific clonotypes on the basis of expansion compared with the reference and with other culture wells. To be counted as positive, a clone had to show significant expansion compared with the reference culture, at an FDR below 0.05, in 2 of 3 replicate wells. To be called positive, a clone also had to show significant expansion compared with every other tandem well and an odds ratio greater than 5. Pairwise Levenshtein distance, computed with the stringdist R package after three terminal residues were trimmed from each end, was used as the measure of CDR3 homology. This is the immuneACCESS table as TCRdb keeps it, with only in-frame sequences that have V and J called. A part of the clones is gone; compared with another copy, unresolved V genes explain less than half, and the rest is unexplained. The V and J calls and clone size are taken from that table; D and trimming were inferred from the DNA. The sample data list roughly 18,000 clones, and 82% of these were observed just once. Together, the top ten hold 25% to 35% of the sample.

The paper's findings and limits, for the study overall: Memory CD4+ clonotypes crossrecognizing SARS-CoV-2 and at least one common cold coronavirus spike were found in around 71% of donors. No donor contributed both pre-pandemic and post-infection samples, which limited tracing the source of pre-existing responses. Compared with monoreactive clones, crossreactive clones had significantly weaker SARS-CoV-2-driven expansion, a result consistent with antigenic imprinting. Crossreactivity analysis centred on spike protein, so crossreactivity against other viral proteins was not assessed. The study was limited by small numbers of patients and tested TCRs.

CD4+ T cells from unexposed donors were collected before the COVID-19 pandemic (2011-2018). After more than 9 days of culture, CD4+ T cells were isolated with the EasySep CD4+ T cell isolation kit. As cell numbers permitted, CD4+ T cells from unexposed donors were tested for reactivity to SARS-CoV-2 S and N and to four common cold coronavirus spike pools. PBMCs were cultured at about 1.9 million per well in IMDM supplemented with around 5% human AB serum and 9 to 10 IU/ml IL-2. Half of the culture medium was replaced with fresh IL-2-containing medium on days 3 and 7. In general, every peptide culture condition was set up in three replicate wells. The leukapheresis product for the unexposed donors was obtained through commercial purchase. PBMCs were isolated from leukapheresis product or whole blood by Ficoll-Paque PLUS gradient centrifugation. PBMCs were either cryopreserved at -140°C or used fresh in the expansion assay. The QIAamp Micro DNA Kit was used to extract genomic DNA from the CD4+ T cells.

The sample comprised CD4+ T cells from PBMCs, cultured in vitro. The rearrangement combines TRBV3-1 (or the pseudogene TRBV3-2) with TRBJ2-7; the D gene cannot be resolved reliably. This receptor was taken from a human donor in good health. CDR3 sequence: CASSQDGVLSNYEQYF. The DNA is TGTGCCAGCAGCCAAGACGGCGTACTATCCAACTACGAGCAGTACTTC.